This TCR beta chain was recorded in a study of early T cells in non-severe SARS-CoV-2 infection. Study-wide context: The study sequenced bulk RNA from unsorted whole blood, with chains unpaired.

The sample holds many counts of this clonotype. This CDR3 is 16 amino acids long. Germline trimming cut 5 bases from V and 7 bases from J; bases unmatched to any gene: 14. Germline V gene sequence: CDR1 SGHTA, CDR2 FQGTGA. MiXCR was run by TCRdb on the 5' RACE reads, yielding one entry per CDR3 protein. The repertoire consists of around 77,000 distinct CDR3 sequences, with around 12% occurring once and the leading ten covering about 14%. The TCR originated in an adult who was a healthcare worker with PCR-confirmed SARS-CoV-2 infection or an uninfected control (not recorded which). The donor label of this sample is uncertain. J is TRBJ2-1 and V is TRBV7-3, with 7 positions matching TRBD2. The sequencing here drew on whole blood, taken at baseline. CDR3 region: CASSPLREASWNEQFF. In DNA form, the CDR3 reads TGTGCCAGCAGCCCCCTCCGGGAGGCATCGTGGAATGAGCAGTTCTTC. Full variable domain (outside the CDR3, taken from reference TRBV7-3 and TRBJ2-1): GAGVSQTPSNKVTEKGKYVELRCDPISGHTALYWYRQSLGQGPEFLIYFQGTGAADDSGLPNDRFFAVRPEGSVSTLKIQRTERGDSAVYLCASSPLREASWNEQFFGPGTRLTVL.